The 8 T cell receptor beta chains below were found in one sample sequenced in a study of T cells expressing NK-cell markers. From its re-call of the 5' RACE reads, TCRdb lists each CDR3 protein once, without DNA. The sample includes some 390,000 distinct CDR3 sequences. The material sequenced was blood T cells: a sorted CD56 or NKG2C T cell subset, CD4+ or CD8+ T cells, or bulk PBMC T cells (not recorded which). The receptors were sampled from a woman between 50 and 59 years old in good health.

The chain recombines TRBV4-1 with TRBJ1-2. Looked up from germline, CDR1 is MGHRA and CDR2 is YSYEKL. This CDR3 spans 13 amino acids. This CDR3 reads CASSQVQTTGYTF.

The chain has TRBV28 and TRBJ2-7; TCRdb's D call, TRBD1, is unchecked because there is no DNA. Germline-derived CDR1 and CDR2 are MDHEN and SYDVKM. This CDR3 has 16 amino acids. CDR3 amino acids: CASRTGTDLQRYEQYF.

The chain is built from TRBV12-3 or TRBV12-4 and TRBJ2-1; TCRdb selects TRBD1, and the lack of DNA leaves this call unchecked. This CDR3 has 15 residues. The CDR3: CASVRESGSYNEQFF.

The V gene is TRBV4-2, the J gene TRBJ2-7. CDR3 length: 17 residues. Germline V lookup: CDR1 LGHNA, CDR2 YNFKEQ. This CDR3 is CASSQDRGSQSSYEQYF.

V gene TRBV18 combines with J gene TRBJ2-3; absent DNA, TCRdb's TRBD1 call cannot be checked. This CDR3 is built from 11 residues. CDR1 and CDR2 (germline): KGHSH, LQKENI. The CDR3 here is CASSLADSSYF.

The J gene is TRBJ2-1, the V gene TRBV5-1; TCRdb's D call, TRBD2, is unchecked because there is no DNA. Germline CDR1 reads SGHRS; CDR2 reads YFSETQ. The CDR3 runs 18 residues. CDR3 sequence reads: CASSLSSLAGGSYNEQFF.

The chain joins TRBV20-1 to TRBJ2-1. Germline-derived CDR1 and CDR2 are DFQATT and SNEGSKA (reference sequence). CDR3 length: 12 residues. CDR3 sequence: CSAPTGIRELFF.

The chain combines TRBV9 with TRBJ2-1; the D call from TCRdb, TRBD2, cannot be confirmed without DNA. The CDR3 contains 16 residues. CDR1 SGDLS and CDR2 YYNGEE come from the germline V gene. The CDR3 spells CASSVAEGYSYNEQFF.